This TCR beta chain stems from a study of molecular identifiers for immune sequencing clone quantification. Points from the study as a whole: Spiked Jurkat TCR RNA equal to one cell could reportedly be picked out among 940,000 or so naive cells.

In TCRdb, the PCR reads were re-called with MiXCR into one record per CDR3 protein. The sample contains 400,000 to 600,000 distinct CDR3 sequences, less than 30% of which appear only once. As CD8+CD4-CCR7+CD45RA+ cells, naive CD8 T cells were sorted. Of note for this clonotype: The antigen remains undetermined.

The germline V and J ends were trimmed by 5 bases and 8 bases, with 22 bases remaining between them. Germline CDR1 is SEHNR and CDR2 is FQNEAQ (reference sequence). This CDR3 has 16 amino acids. This TCR came from a human donor in good health. Some libraries in this study had Jurkat cell RNA spiked in. This sequence joins TRBV7-9 and TRBJ2-1; TRBD1 or TRBD2 may be the D gene (5 bases each). Material: naive CD8+ T cells from blood, with Jurkat cell RNA spiked in. Subset: FACS-sorted CD8+CD4-CCR7+CD45RA+ naive T cells. The chain's CDR3 is CASSPNPGRGRDEQFF. CDR3 sequence (DNA): TGTGCCAGCAGCCCAAACCCGGGACGCGGTAGGGATGAGCAGTTCTTC.